This TCR beta chain originates from a study of blood T cell repertoires in COVID-19. The overall study: Samples of COVID-19 (acute and convalescent) were obtained from the United States, Italy and Spain. Sample material is recorded as cDNA or gDNA derived from T cells, B-cell-depleted T cells, or PBMCs.

Original analysis: Quantification of nucleated cells was approximated via reference gene primer amplification. The repertoire was sequenced with immunoSEQ multiplex PCR; TCRdb's copy has only in-frame clones and lacks some. V, J and clone size reflect that table, while D and trimming were determined from the DNA. Of approximately 320,000 clones in the sample, 70% to 90% are singletons; the top ten hold more than 6%. Germline values: CDR1 GTSNPN, CDR2 SVGIG (reference sequence). The V end was cut by 0 bases, the J end by 2 bases, with 10 bases between. The CDR3 runs 15 residues. The receptor comes from a human donor in a cohort sampled during active COVID-19. This chain uses TRBV30 with TRBJ1-4; D might be TRBD1 (5 bases). Sequences were obtained from peripheral blood. In nucleotides, the CDR3 is TGTGCCTGGAGTGTACAAGGGGTCACTAATGAAAAACTGTTTTTT. This codes for CAWSVQGVTNEKLFF.